The 13 T cell receptor beta chains reported below all come from one sample, sequenced in a study of CD8 T cells in ankylosing spondylitis. Study conclusions and caveats: What appeared characteristic of ankylosing spondylitis blood was a TCR beta motif of eight highly homologous variants.

Their target antigens are unknown. TCRdb redid the calling of the 5' RACE reads with MiXCR, one entry per CDR3 protein. Here the sample spans about 220,000 distinct CDR3 sequences, just under 7.5% being singletons. Input material: blood, either unsorted or a sorted T cell fraction (not recorded which). The source of these receptors is a male donor with ankylosing spondylitis.

This clonotype was counted many times. DNA for the CDR3: TGTGCTAGTGGTTTTTCAATACAGCATGGCTACACCTTC. It codes for CASGFSIQHGYTF. This chain joins TRBV12-5 and TRBJ1-2; D ambiguous. Looked up from germline, CDR1 is LGHNT and CDR2 is FRNRAP. This CDR3 spans 13 amino acids. V was pared by 3 bases and J by 6 bases, with 11 bases between.

This clonotype came up many times. The CDR3 reads CASNEGQGYTF. CDR3 nucleotides: TGCGCCAGCAATGAAGGACAGGGCTACACCTTC. The chain carries TRBV10-2 and TRBJ1-2; perhaps TRBD1 as D (6 bases). This CDR3 has 11 residues. CDR1 is WSHSY and CDR2 is SAAADI in the germline V gene. V lost 7 bases and J 8 bases, leaving 11 bases between the germline ends.

This clonotype was detected many times. This chain joins TRBV4-1 and TRBJ1-2; D may be TRBD1 (6 bases). The ends were cut back, 3 bases at V and 5 bases at J, with 13 bases in the middle. The length of the CDR3 is 14 residues. In germline, CDR1 is MGHRA, CDR2 YSYEKL. The CDR3 DNA reads TGCGCCAGCAGCCATTCAGGGGCCCAATATGGCTACACCTTC. Amino acids: CASSHSGAQYGYTF.

There are many counts of this clonotype. The chain recombines TRBV10-3 with TRBJ1-1, with D tentatively TRBD1 (6 bases). This CDR3 has 13 amino acids. CDR1 ENHRY and CDR2 SYGVKD come from the germline V gene. V lost 11 bases and J 0 bases, leaving 13 bases between the germline ends. The CDR3 protein is CAPTGILNTEAFF. The CDR3 DNA is TGTGCCCCGACAGGAATCCTGAACACTGAAGCTTTCTTT.

The chain has TRBV2 and TRBJ2-1; tentatively, D is TRBD1 or TRBD2 (5 bases each). Germline V CDR1 and CDR2: SNHLY, FYNNEI. The CDR3 is made up of 17 amino acids. Trimming removed 6 bases from V and 5 bases from J, with 23 bases in between. The DNA for the CDR3 is TGTGCCAGCAGGCAGGTTGGGGGAACAATTAGGGACAATGAGCAGTTCTTC. It specifies CASRQVGGTIRDNEQFF.

This clonotype came up many times. The J gene is TRBJ1-2, the V gene TRBV12-3 or TRBV12-4, with TRBD1 as a possible D gene (5 bases). This CDR3 spans 15 amino acids. Trimming pared 5 bases from V and 5 bases from J, leaving 18 bases between. CDR3 protein: CASSPTTGDAYGYTF. The CDR3 nucleotides are TGTGCCAGCAGTCCCACGACCGGGGACGCATATGGCTACACCTTC.

This chain connects TRBV7-3 to TRBJ2-7; the match to TRBD2 covers 8 bases. J lost 4 bases, V lost 5 bases, and 4 bases had no gene match. The CDR3 is 13 amino acids. Per germline, CDR1 SGHTA and CDR2 FQGTGA. The chain's CDR3 is CASSESGGYEQYF. CDR3 coding DNA: TGTGCCAGCAGCGAGAGCGGGGGATACGAGCAGTACTTC.

This clonotype was recorded at least ten times. The rearrangement links TRBV4-2 to TRBJ1-2; D is undetermined. V dropped 1 base and J dropped 2 bases, with 11 bases sitting between them. Germline CDR1 and CDR2: LGHNA and YNFKEQ. The CDR3 contains 15 residues. The CDR3: CASSQAGGLNYGYTF. DNA of the CDR3: TGTGCCAGCAGCCAAGCGGGCGGCCTAAACTATGGCTACACCTTC.

Ten or more counts support this clonotype. V gene TRBV20-1 combines with J gene TRBJ2-1, with 11 bases lining up with TRBD2. The CDR3 runs 14 residues. Unmatched junction bases numbered 5, after V lost 6 bases and J lost 4 bases. Germline loops: CDR1 DFQATT, CDR2 SNEGSKA (reference sequence). CDR3 region: CSAKLAGAYNEQFF. DNA for the CDR3: TGCAGTGCCAAACTAGCGGGAGCGTACAATGAGCAGTTCTTC.

A single count supports this clonotype. A much larger clone differs from this one at a single base, so this may be a read error. The chain couples TRBV6-1 to TRBJ1-2; no clear D. The V gene's germline CDR1 is MNHNS and CDR2 SASEGT. The V end was cut by 6 bases, the J end by 3 bases, with 5 bases between. The CDR3 has 11 amino acids. The CDR3 nucleotides are TGTGCCAGCAGCGATTACTATGGCTACACCTTC. Residues: CASSDYYGYTF.

V usage is TRBV25-1 and J usage is TRBJ2-1; D may be TRBD2 (5 bases). Trimming shortened V by 4 bases and J by 0 bases, and 7 bases separated the two germline ends. The CDR3 sequence is 14 residues long. Germline CDR1 and CDR2: MGHDK and SYGVNS. The CDR3 coding sequence is TGTGCCAGCAGTGGGCGGGCCTCCTACAATGAGCAGTTCTTC. Translating gives CASSGRASYNEQFF.

This clonotype has ten or more counts. The chain links TRBV28 to TRBJ1-5; no clear D gene. Germline V gene sequence: CDR1 MDHEN, CDR2 SYDVKM. The CDR3 has 14 amino acids. The V gene lost 1 base and the J gene lost 0 bases, with 4 bases spanning the gap. CDR3 coding DNA: TGTGCCAGCAGTTTATTGTTTAGCAATCAGCCCCAGCATTTT. Translated: CASSLLFSNQPQHF.

This clonotype was seen a single time. This chain connects TRBV2 to TRBJ2-7, with D possibly being TRBD2 (5 bases). Germline-derived CDR1 and CDR2 are SNHLY and FYNNEI. CDR3 size: 13 residues. V lost 4 bases and J 6 bases, leaving 13 bases between the germline ends. CDR3 nucleotide sequence: TGTGCCAGCAGTGTTTTTGACGGGGTCGAGCAGTACTTC. This sequence encodes CASSVFDGVEQYF. Filled out from reference TRBV2 and TRBJ2-7, the complete variable domain reads EPEVTQTPSHQVTQMGQEVILRCVPISNHLYFYWYRQILGQKVEFLVSFYNNEISEKSEIFDDQFSVERPDGSNFTLKIRSTKLEDSAMYFCASSVFDGVEQYFGPGTRLTVT.